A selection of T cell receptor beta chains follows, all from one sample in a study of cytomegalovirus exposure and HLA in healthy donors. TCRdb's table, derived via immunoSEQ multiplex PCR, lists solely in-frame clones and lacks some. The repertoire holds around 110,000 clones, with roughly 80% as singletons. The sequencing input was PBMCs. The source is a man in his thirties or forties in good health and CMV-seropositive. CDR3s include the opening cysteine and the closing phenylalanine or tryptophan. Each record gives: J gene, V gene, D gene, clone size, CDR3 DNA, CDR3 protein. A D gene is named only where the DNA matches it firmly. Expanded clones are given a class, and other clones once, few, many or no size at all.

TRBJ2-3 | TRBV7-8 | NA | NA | TGTGCCAGCAGCTTAGTCTCTATCACAGATACGCAGTATTTT | CASSLVSITDTQYF
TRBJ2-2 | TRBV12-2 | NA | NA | TGTGCAAGTCGCTTAGGGCCACATAACACCGGGGAGCTGTTTTTT | CASRLGPHNTGELFF
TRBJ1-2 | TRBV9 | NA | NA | TGTGCCAGCAGCGCCACCTTTGAGGGAGGTTATTATGGCTACACCTTC | CASSATFEGGYYGYTF
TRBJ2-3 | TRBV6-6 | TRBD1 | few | TGTGCCAGCAGAAGACAGGGGGTGCGCACAGATACGCAGTATTTT | CASRRQGVRTDTQYF
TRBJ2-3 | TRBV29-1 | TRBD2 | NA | TGCAGCGTTGAAGGTAGCGGGAGGGCCACAGATACGCAGTATTTT | CSVEGSGRATDTQYF
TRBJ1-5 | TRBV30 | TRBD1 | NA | TGTGCCTTACAACAAAAAACAGGGGGGAGTCAGCCCCAGCATTTT | CALQQKTGGSQPQHF
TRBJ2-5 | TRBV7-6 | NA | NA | TGTGCCAGCAGCTCTGACCCTACTCCCAGGGAGACCCAGTACTTC | CASSSDPTPRETQYF
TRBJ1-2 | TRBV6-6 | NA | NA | TGTGCCAGCAGTTTAGACGGGAACTATGGCTACACCTTC | CASSLDGNYGYTF
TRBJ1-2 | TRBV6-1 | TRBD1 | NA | TGTGCCAGCAGGGGAAGAGGGACAGGGGGCTATGGCTACACCTTC | CASRGRGTGGYGYTF
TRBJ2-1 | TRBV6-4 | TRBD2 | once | TGTGCCAGCAGTGCTACTAGCGGGGGCAACAATGAGCAGTTCTTC | CASSATSGGNNEQFF
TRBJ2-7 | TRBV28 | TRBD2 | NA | TGTGCCAGCAGCCAATGGCTAGCGGGGGGCTACGAGCAGTACTTC | CASSQWLAGGYEQYF
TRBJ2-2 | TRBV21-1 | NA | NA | TGTGCCAGCGCTAGAAGGAAGGCAGAGAACACCGGGGAGCTGTTTTTT | CASARRKAENTGELFF
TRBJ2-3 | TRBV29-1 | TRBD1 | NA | TGCAGCGGGACAGGGGCAGGAGGGTCCACAGATACGCAGTATTTT | CSGTGAGGSTDTQYF
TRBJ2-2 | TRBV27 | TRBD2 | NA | TGTGCCAGCACAACTAGCGGGGGGGGCCGGGAGCTGTTTTTT | CASTTSGGGRELFF
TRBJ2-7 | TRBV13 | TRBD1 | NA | TGTGCCAGCAGCTCCTATAGACAGGGGTTCTACGAGCAGTACTTC | CASSSYRQGFYEQYF
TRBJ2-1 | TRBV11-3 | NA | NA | TGTGCCAGCAGTAAACTAAATGACAATGAGCAGTTCTTC | CASSKLNDNEQFF
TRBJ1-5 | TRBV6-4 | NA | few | TGTGCCAGCAGTGAGGTCAGGGTCGAGGATCAGCCCCAGCATTTT | CASSEVRVEDQPQHF
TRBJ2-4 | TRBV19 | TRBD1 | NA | TGTGCCAGTAGTATAATTGGACAGGGAAACATTCAGTACTTC | CASSIIGQGNIQYF
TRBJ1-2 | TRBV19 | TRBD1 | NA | TGTGCCAGTAGTATAAGTGGGACAGCTAACTATGGCTACACCTTC | CASSISGTANYGYTF